This is a list of T cell receptor beta chains from one sample in a study of T-cell reconstitution after alpha-beta-depleted transplantation in children. TCRdb re-called the PCR reads through MiXCR, storing one row per CDR3 protein. The profile shows a few hundred thousand distinct CDR3 sequences, approximately 30% of them singletons. This specimen consisted of PBMCs, obtained before TCRalphabeta/CD19-depleted stem cell transplant. The source is a boy under two years old with Wiskott-Aldrich syndrome, due to receive a stem cell transplant. CDR3s include the opening cysteine and the closing phenylalanine or tryptophan. The D gene is left open where the match is weak. The size field is filled for only some rows; it gives once, few, many or a size class.

>.|TRBV20-1|TRBJ1-5|15|few
TGCAGTGCTTCAAGTCCGACAGGCTACAATCAGCCCCAGCATTTT
CSASSPTGYNQPQHF
>.|TRBV5-5|TRBJ2-6|18|.
TGTGCCAGCAGCTTCGTGGGGACGGGAACTACTGGGGCCAACGTCCTGACTTTC
CASSFVGTGTTGANVLTF
>.|TRBV28|TRBJ2-7|11|few
TGTGCCAGCAGTCCTGCGGGGGAGCAGTACTTC
CASSPAGEQYF
>.|TRBV10-1|TRBJ2-7|15|.
TGCGCCAGCAGTGAGAGGGGAACGGGGCTATACGAGCAGTACTTC
CASSERGTGLYEQYF
>.|TRBV10-3|TRBJ1-5|13|few
TGTGCCATCAGTGAACAGGGCAATCAGCCCCAGCATTTT
CAISEQGNQPQHF
>TRBD2|TRBV20-1|TRBJ2-3|13|many
TGCAGCGCAGAAACTAGCGGCACAGATACGCAGTATTTT
CSAETSGTDTQYF
>.|TRBV10-3|TRBJ2-3|15|.
TGTGCCAGGGAGACTGGACGTACTAGCACAGATACGCAGTATTTT
CARETGRTSTDTQYF
>TRBD1|TRBV4-2|TRBJ1-1|16|few
TGTGCCAGCAGCCCAAAAACCGGGACAGGGGTTAATGAAGCTTTCTTT
CASSPKTGTGVNEAFF
>.|TRBV5-1|TRBJ2-1|13|many
TGCGCCAGCAGCTTCCTGGGCGGGAATGAGCAGTTCTTC
CASSFLGGNEQFF
>.|TRBV5-1|TRBJ1-6|14|.
TGCGCCAGCAGCTTGAATCCGGATAATTCACCCCTCCACTTT
CASSLNPDNSPLHF
>TRBD1|TRBV10-2|TRBJ1-6|15|.
TGCGCCAGCAGTGAAAACCAGGGGGCCAATTCACCCCTCCACTTT
CASSENQGANSPLHF
>TRBD2|TRBV10-3|TRBJ2-1|17|.
TGTGCCATCAGTGCGACCATAGCGGGAATCTTGGGGGATGAGCAGTTCTTC
CAISATIAGILGDEQFF
>.|TRBV5-1|TRBJ1-4|15|many
TGCGCCAGCAGCTTGCAGGGAACCTTCGATGAAAAACTGTTTTTT
CASSLQGTFDEKLFF
>.|TRBV6-1|TRBJ1-5|14|few
TGTGCCAGCAGTGAAGGGCAGACCAATCAGCCCCAGCATTTT
CASSEGQTNQPQHF
>TRBD1|TRBV24-1|TRBJ1-1|13|.
TGTGCCACCAGTGGGACAGGGAACACTGAAGCTTTCTTT
CATSGTGNTEAFF
>.|TRBV2|TRBJ2-3|12|.
TGTGCCAGCAGTGAAGCGGGCGATACGCAGTATTTT
CASSEAGDTQYF
>TRBD2|TRBV5-6|TRBJ2-1|17|few
TGTGCCAGCAGCCGGACTAGCGGGAGCGTTTATGGGAATGAGCAGTTCTTC
CASSRTSGSVYGNEQFF
>TRBD1|TRBV29-1|TRBJ2-1|15|few
TGCAGCGCCTCTTTCCCAGGGGGTCCCTACAATGAGCAGTTCTTC
CSASFPGGPYNEQFF
>.|TRBV14|TRBJ1-2|13|few
TGTGCCAGCAGTCTCAAACGGTCTCAAGGCTACACCTTC
CASSLKRSQGYTF
>.|TRBV21-1|TRBJ1-2|13|few
TGTGCCAGCAGCAAGACAGGGGTACCTGGCTACACCTTC
CASSKTGVPGYTF
>.|TRBV20-1|TRBJ1-6|16|.
TGCAGTGCTAGAGAACCGATTGGGTTTGCGCGTTCACCCCTCCACTTT
CSAREPIGFARSPLHF
>TRBD2|TRBV5-1|TRBJ2-7|14|.
TGCGCCAGCAGCTTGGAAACTAGCGGGGGCGAGCAGTACTTC
CASSLETSGGEQYF
>.|TRBV28|TRBJ2-1|13|few
TGTGCCAGCAGGACGACGGGGAACAATGAGCAGTTCTTC
CASRTTGNNEQFF
>.|TRBV6-5|TRBJ2-3|14|.
TGTGCCAGCAGTTACATGTCAGACTTGGATACGCAGTATTTT
CASSYMSDLDTQYF
>.|TRBV7-2|TRBJ2-3|16|few
TGTGCCAGCAGCTCGAACACCTACAGGGGCACAGATACGCAGTATTTT
CASSSNTYRGTDTQYF
>.|TRBV5-1|TRBJ2-2|17|.
TGCGCCAGCAGCCTGGATGGGAGGTTAGCGGCCAGTGGGGAGCTGTTTTTT
CASSLDGRLAASGELFF
>.|TRBV20-1|TRBJ1-5|15|.
TGCAGTGCTAGAGAGGGAGGGCTTTTAGGTCAGCCCCAGCATTTT
CSAREGGLLGQPQHF
>TRBD1|TRBV29-1|TRBJ1-5|14|few
TGCAGCGTTGGGTCAGGGGGCGGCAATCAGCCCCAGCATTTT
CSVGSGGGNQPQHF
>.|TRBV5-4|TRBJ1-5|12|once
TGTGCCAGCAGTCCCTGGGGTCAGCCCCAGCATTTT
CASSPWGQPQHF
>TRBD2|TRBV20-1|TRBJ2-3|14|few
TGCAGTGCTAGGTTGGCGGGAGGCGGGGATACGCAGTATTTT
CSARLAGGGDTQYF
>.|TRBV5-1|TRBJ2-1|12|.
TGCGCCAGCAGCTTGGCTGGGCGGAGCGAGTTCTTC
CASSLAGRSEFF
>TRBD1|TRBV11-2|TRBJ2-7|14|many
TGTGCCAGCAGCGCTCGGACAGGTGCCTACGAGCAGTACTTC
CASSARTGAYEQYF
>.|TRBV5-1|TRBJ2-1|16|.
TGCGCCAGCAGCTTTCGACAGGCGAACTCCTACAATGAGCAGTTCTTC
CASSFRQANSYNEQFF
>.|TRBV7-2|TRBJ1-2|19|few
TGTGCCAGCAGCTTAGCGGAAGGACGGAGGTGGCGAGGAAGATATGGCTACACCTTC
CASSLAEGRRWRGRYGYTF
>.|TRBV28|TRBJ2-2|13|few
TGTGCCAGCAATCCATACTCCACCGGGGAGCTGTTTTTT
CASNPYSTGELFF
>.|TRBV5-1|TRBJ1-1|14|.
TGCGCCAGCGGCCGGGACATATCGAACACTGAAGCTTTCTTT
CASGRDISNTEAFF